This T cell receptor beta chain was identified in a study of T cell responses to AZD1222 COVID-19 vaccine. Generated by immunoSEQ multiplex PCR, the TCRdb table keeps only in-frame clones and is missing some. The sample lists 90,000 to 150,000 clones, around 85% occurring once. The CDR3 is 14 amino acids. CDR1 and CDR2 (germline): SGHDT, YYEEEE. Trimming removed 4 bases from V and 4 bases from J; junction bases left unmatched: 1. General study findings and limits: Baseline seropositives among AZD1222 recipients totaled only five to seven. Clonal diversity was possibly underestimated, and the donors were mostly white British, with more females. Repertoires were collected only later (after the peak T cell response had occurred). After two AZD1222 doses, spike-specific TCR breadth and depth rose versus day 0.

Comments on this clone: Its antigen is not identified.

The chain has TRBV5-6 and TRBJ1-3; 11 bases line up with TRBD1. Sequences were derived from peripheral blood, sampled on day 0 of AZD1222 vaccination. The clonotype comes from an adult in good health. The CDR3 DNA reads as TGTGCCAGCAGCGGGACAGGGGGAGGAAACACCATATATTTT. It specifies CASSGTGGGNTIYF.